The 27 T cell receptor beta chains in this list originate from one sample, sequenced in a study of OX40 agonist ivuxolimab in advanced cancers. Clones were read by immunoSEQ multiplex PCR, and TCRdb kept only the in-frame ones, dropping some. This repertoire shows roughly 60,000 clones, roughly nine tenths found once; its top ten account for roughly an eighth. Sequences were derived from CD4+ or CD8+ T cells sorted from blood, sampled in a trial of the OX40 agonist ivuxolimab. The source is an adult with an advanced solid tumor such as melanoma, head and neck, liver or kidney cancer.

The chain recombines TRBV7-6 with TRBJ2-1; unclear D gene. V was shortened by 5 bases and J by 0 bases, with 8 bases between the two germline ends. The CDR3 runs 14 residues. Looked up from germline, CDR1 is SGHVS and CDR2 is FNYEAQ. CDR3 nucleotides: TGTGCCAGCAGCGCAGGCGGCTCCTACAATGAGCAGTTCTTC. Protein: CASSAGGSYNEQFF.

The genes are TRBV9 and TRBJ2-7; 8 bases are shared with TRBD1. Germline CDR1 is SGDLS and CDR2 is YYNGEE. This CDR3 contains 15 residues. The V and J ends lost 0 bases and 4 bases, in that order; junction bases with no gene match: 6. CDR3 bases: TGTGCCAGCAGCGTAGACTGGACAGGGCTTTACGAGCAGTACTTC. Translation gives CASSVDWTGLYEQYF.

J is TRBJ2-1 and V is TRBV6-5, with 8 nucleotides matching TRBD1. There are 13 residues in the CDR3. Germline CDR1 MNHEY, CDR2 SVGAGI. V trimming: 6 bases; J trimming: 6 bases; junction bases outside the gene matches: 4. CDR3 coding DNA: TGTGCCAGCAGAAGGACAGGGAGCAATGAGCAGTTCTTC. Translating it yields CASRRTGSNEQFF.

CDR3 sequence: CSVRDTHGYTF. For the CDR3, the DNA is TGCAGCGTCAGGGACACTCATGGCTACACCTTC. The rearrangement joins TRBV29-1 to TRBJ1-2; D is possibly TRBD1 (6 bases). The CDR3 length is 11 residues. Trimming cost V 6 bases and J 6 bases, with 11 bases left between them. The germline gives CDR1 SQVTM, CDR2 ANQGSEA.

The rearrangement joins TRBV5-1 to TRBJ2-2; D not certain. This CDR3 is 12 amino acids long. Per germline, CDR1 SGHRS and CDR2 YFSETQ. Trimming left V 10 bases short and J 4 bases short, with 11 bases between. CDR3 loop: CAARVATGELFF. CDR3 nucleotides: TGCGCCGCCCGGGTGGCCACCGGGGAGCTGTTTTTT.

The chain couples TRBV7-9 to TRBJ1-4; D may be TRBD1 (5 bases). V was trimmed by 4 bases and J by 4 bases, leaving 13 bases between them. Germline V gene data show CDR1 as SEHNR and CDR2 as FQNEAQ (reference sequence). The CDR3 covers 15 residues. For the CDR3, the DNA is TGTGCCAGCAGCTCGACCGGGACGAGTAATGAAAAACTGTTTTTT. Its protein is CASSSTGTSNEKLFF.

The CDR3 bases are TGTGCCAGCAGTTACACCGGGACTAGCTCGGAGACCCAGTACTTC. This gives the protein CASSYTGTSSETQYF. This chain connects TRBV6-5 to TRBJ2-5; TRBD2 matches 9 bases. The V and J ends lost 2 bases and 5 bases, in that order; junction bases with no gene match: 6. Germline V gene sequence: CDR1 MNHEY, CDR2 SVGAGI. The CDR3 has 15 amino acids.

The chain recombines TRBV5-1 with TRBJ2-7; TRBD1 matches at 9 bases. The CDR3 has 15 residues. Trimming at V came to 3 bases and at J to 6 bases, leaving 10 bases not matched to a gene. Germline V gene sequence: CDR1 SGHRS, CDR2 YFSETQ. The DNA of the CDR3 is TGCGCCAGCAGCTCCGGGACAGGGCCCGCCGCCGAGCAGTACTTC. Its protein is CASSSGTGPAAEQYF.

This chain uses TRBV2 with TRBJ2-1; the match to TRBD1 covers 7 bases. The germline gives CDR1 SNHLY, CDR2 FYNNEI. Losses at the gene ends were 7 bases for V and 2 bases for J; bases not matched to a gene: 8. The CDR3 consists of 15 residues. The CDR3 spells CASTPWTGAYNEQFF. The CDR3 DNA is TGTGCCAGCACCCCCTGGACAGGTGCCTACAATGAGCAGTTCTTC.

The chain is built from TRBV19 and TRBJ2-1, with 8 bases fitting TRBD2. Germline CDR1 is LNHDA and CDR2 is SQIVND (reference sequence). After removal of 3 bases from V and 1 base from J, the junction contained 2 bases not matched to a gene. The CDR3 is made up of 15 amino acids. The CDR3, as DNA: TGTGCCAGTAGTATCATAGCGGGGTCCTACAATGAGCAGTTCTTC. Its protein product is CASSIIAGSYNEQFF.

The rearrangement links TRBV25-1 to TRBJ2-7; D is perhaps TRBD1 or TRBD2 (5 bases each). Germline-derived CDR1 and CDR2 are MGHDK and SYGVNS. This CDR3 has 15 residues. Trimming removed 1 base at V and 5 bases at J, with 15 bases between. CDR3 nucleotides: TGTGCCAGCAGTGAATTTTGGGGGATGGTGGACGAGCAGTACTTC. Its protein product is CASSEFWGMVDEQYF.

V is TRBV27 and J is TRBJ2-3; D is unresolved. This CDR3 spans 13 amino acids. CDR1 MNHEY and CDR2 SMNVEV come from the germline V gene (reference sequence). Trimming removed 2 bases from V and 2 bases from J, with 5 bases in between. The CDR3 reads CASSLEFTDTQYF. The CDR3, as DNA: TGTGCCAGCAGTTTAGAGTTCACAGATACGCAGTATTTT.

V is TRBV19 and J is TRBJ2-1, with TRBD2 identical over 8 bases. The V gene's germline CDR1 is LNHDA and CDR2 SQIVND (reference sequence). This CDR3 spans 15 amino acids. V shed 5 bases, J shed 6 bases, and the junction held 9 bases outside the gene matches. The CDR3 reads CASSPSLRGGNEQFF. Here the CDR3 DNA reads TGTGCCAGTAGTCCCTCTTTACGGGGGGGCAATGAGCAGTTCTTC.

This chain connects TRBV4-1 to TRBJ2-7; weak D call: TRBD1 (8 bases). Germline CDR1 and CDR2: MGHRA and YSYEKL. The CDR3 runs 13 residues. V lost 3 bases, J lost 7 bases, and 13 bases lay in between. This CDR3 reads CASSQDREGEQYF. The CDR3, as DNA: TGCGCCAGCAGCCAGGACAGGGAGGGAGAGCAGTACTTC.

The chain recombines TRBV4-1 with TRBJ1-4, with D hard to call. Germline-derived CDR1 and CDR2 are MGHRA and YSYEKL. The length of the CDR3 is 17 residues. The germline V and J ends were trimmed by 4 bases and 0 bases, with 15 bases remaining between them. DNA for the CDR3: TGCGCCAGCAGCCCGATTTGGGGAGATGCAACTAATGAAAAACTGTTTTTT. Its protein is CASSPIWGDATNEKLFF.

This CDR3 is CASSLSGQGIHEQYF. As DNA, the CDR3 is TGTGCCAGCAGTTTATCAGGACAGGGAATACACGAGCAGTACTTC. The rearrangement uses TRBV27 and TRBJ2-7; 8 bases match TRBD1. J gave up 5 bases and V 0 bases, and 6 bases lay outside the gene matches. This CDR3 spans 15 amino acids. CDR1 is MNHEY and CDR2 is SMNVEV in the germline V gene (reference sequence).

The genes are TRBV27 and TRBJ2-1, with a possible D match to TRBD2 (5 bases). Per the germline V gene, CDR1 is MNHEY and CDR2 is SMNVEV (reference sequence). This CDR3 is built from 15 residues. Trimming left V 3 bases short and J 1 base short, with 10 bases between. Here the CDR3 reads CASSFREGSYNEQFF. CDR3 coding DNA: TGTGCCAGCAGTTTTCGAGAGGGTTCCTACAATGAGCAGTTCTTC.

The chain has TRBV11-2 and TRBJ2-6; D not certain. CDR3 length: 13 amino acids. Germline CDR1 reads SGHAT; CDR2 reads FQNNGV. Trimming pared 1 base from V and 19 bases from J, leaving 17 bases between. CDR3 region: CASSLGFGRPPTF. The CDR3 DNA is TGTGCCAGCAGCTTAGGGTTCGGCAGGCCCCCTACTTTC.

CDR3 sequence: CASSSNQRNTEAFF. CDR3 sequence (DNA): TGTGCCAGCAGTTCAAACCAAAGGAACACTGAAGCTTTCTTT. V is TRBV27 and J is TRBJ1-1, with D hard to call. The germline V gene has CDR1 MNHEY and CDR2 SMNVEV (reference sequence). The V and J ends lost 4 bases and 1 base respectively, with 10 bases between them. The CDR3 totals 14 residues.

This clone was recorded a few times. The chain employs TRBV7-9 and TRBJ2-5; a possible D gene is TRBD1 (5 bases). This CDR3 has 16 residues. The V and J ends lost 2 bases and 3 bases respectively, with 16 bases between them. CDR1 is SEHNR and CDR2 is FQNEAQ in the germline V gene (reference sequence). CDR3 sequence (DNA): TGTGCCAGCAGCTTATTGTTAGGACACGGAAAAGAGACCCAGTACTTC. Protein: CASSLLLGHGKETQYF.

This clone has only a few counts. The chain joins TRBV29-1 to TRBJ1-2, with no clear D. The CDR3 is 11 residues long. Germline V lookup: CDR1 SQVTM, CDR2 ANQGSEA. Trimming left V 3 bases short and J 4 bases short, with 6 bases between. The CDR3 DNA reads TGCAGCGTTGATGTGGGCTATGGCTACACCTTC. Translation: CSVDVGYGYTF.

The CDR3 loop is CASSIWGASPGYTF. CDR3 nucleotides: TGTGCCAGTAGTATTTGGGGCGCCTCCCCAGGCTACACCTTC. The V gene is TRBV19, the J gene TRBJ1-2; TRBD1 might be the D (5 bases). The CDR3 length is 14 residues. Germline V gene lookup returns CDR1 LNHDA and CDR2 SQIVND (reference sequence). The germline V and J ends were trimmed by 3 bases and 8 bases, with 16 bases remaining between them. The full variable domain, its missing parts supplied by reference TRBV19 and TRBJ1-2, is DGGITQSPKYLFRKEGQNVTLSCEQNLNHDAMYWYRQDPGQGLRLIYYSQIVNDFQKGDIAEGYSVSREKKESFPLTVTSAQKNPTAFYLCASSIWGASPGYTFGSGTRLTVV.

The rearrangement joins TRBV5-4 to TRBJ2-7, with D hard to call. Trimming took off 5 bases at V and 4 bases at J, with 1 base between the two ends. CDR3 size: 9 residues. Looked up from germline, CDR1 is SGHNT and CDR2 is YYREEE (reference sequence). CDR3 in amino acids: CASSYEQYF. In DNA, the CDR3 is TGTGCCAGCAGTTACGAGCAGTACTTC.

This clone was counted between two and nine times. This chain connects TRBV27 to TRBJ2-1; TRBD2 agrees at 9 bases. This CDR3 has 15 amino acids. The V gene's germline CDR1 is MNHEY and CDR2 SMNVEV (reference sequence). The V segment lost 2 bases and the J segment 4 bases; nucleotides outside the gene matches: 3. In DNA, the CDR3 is TGTGCCAGCAGTTTAGGGAGCGGGGGGTACAATGAGCAGTTCTTC. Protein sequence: CASSLGSGGYNEQFF.

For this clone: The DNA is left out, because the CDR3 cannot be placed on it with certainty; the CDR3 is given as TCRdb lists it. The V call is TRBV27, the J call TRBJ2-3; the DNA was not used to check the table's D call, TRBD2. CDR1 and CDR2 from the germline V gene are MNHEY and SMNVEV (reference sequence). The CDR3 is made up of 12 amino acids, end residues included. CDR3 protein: CASSFWRSTQYF.

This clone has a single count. This CDR3 is CASRRTGENTEAFF. CDR3 nucleotides: TGTGCCAGCAGAAGGACAGGAGAGAACACTGAAGCTTTCTTT. This chain connects TRBV27 to TRBJ1-1; 7 nucleotides align to TRBD1. The CDR3 totals 14 residues. Germline V CDR1 and CDR2: MNHEY, SMNVEV (reference sequence). The V segment lost 6 bases and the J segment 1 base; nucleotides outside the gene matches: 5.

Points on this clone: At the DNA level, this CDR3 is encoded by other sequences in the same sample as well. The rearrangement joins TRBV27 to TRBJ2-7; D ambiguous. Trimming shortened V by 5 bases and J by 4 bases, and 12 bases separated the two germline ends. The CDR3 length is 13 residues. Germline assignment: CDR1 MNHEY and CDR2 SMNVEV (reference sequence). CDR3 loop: CASSLGRGYEQYF. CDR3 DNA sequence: TGTGCCAGCAGTCTGGGCAGAGGTTACGAGCAGTACTTC.